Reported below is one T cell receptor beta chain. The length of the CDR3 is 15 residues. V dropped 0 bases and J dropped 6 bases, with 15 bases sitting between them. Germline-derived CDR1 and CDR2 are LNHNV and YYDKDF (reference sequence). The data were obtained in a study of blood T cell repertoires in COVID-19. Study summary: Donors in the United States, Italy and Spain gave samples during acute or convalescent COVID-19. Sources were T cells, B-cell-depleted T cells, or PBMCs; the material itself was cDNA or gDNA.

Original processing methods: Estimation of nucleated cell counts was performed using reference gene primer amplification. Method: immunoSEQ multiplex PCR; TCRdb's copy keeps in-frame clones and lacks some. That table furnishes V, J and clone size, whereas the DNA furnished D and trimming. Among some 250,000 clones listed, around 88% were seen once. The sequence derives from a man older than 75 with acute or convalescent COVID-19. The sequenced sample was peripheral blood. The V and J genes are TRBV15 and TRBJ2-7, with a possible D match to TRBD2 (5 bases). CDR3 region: CATSRDPLASGEQYF. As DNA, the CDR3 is TGTGCCACCAGCAGAGATCCCCTAGCCTCGGGCGAGCAGTACTTC.